The 25 T cell receptor beta chains below all came from one sample that was sequenced in a study of cytomegalovirus exposure and HLA in healthy donors. The PCR had 60 Vbeta and 13 Jbeta primers. Data came from immunoSEQ multiplex PCR; TCRdb stores just in-frame clones and leaves some out. The sample holds about 97,000 clones, around a tenth seen once. The sample was PBMCs. These receptors were taken from a man aged 45-65 years in good health and CMV-seropositive.

This clone showed up just a few times. The chain uses TRBV7-2 and TRBJ2-7; D remains ambiguous. Per germline, CDR1 SGHTA and CDR2 FQGNSA. Trimming took off 3 bases at V and 5 bases at J, with 14 bases between the two ends. CDR3 length equals 14 residues. CDR3 DNA sequence: TGTGCCAGCAGCTTGAGCCGCGAAGCACACGAGCAGTACTTC. Encoded protein: CASSLSREAHEQYF. Filled out from reference TRBV7-2 and TRBJ2-7, the complete variable domain reads GAGVSQSPSNKVTEKGKDVELRCDPISGHTALYWYRQSLGQGLEFLIYFQGNSAPDKSGLPSDRFSAERTGGSVSTLTIQRTQQEDSAVYLCASSLSREAHEQYFGPGTRLTVT.

The rearrangement uses TRBV6-1 and TRBJ2-7, with TRBD2 identical over 8 bases. V lost 4 bases and J lost 3; bases outside the gene matches: 17. Germline CDR1 and CDR2: MNHNS and SASEGT. The CDR3 totals 18 residues. CDR3 sequence: CASSASVRTSQNHYEQYF. The CDR3 nucleotides read TGTGCCAGCAGTGCGAGTGTCCGGACTAGCCAGAACCACTACGAGCAGTACTTC.

The chain is built from TRBV10-3 and TRBJ2-1; TRBD2 agrees at 8 bases. Per germline, CDR1 ENHRY and CDR2 SYGVKD. The J segment lost 0 bases and the V segment lost 6 bases, leaving 4 bases of the junction unmatched. There are 15 residues in the CDR3. The chain's CDR3 is CAISLAGPSYNEQFF. CDR3 coding DNA: TGTGCCATCAGCTTAGCGGGACCCTCCTACAATGAGCAGTTCTTC.

This clone occurred a few times. V and J are TRBV13 and TRBJ2-1; 12 nucleotides match TRBD2. V shed 4 bases and J 7 bases; nucleotides not matched to a gene: 5. The length of the CDR3 is 15 residues. Germline V gives CDR1 PRHDT, CDR2 FYEKMQ (reference sequence). The DNA for the CDR3 is TGTGCCAGCAGCTACCGACTAGCGGGAGTTAATGAGCAGTTCTTC. Protein: CASSYRLAGVNEQFF.

This clone was seen only a few times. This chain uses TRBV25-1 with TRBJ2-6; possible D gene TRBD1, 6 bases. CDR3 size: 16 residues. V dropped 7 bases and J dropped 2 bases, with 15 bases sitting between them. Germline V gives CDR1 MGHDK, CDR2 SYGVNS. For the CDR3, the DNA is TGTGCCAGCAAAGGGGTTGAGGGGGCTGGGGCCAACGTCCTGACTTTC. This codes for CASKGVEGAGANVLTF. The full variable domain, rest sourced from reference TRBV25-1 and TRBJ2-6, is EADIYQTPRYLVIGTGKKITLECSQTMGHDKMYWYQQDPGMELHLIHYSYGVNSTEKGDLSSESTVSRIRTEHFPLTLESARPSHTSQYLCASKGVEGAGANVLTFGAGSRLTVL.

The sample holds a few counts of this clone. The J gene is TRBJ1-2, the V gene TRBV7-2; D may be TRBD1 (6 bases). The length of the CDR3 is 13 residues. Deletions cut 6 bases from V and 8 bases from J, with 16 bases between. Germline CDR1 and CDR2: SGHTA and FQGNSA. Written as DNA, the CDR3 is TGTGCCAGCAGTCAGGGGAGCAATTTAGGCTACACCTTC. It codes for CASSQGSNLGYTF.

The sample holds many counts of this clone. The chain carries TRBV20-1 and TRBJ2-1; D unresolved. The length of the CDR3 is 11 residues. Germline values: CDR1 DFQATT, CDR2 SNEGSKA (reference sequence). Trimming pared 3 bases from V and 8 bases from J, leaving 8 bases between. The CDR3 region is CSASPSHEQFF. CDR3 in DNA: TGCAGTGCTAGCCCTAGTCATGAGCAGTTCTTC.

The chain is built from TRBV5-1 and TRBJ1-6; D is undetermined. This CDR3 has 14 amino acids. Trimming removed 4 bases from V and 7 bases from J, with 12 bases in between. The germline CDR1 and CDR2 sequences are SGHRS and YFSETQ. CDR3 sequence: CASSVRRENSPLHF. CDR3 nucleotides: TGCGCCAGCAGCGTCCGTCGGGAAAATTCACCCCTCCACTTT.

In this sample, this clone turned up a few times. V gene TRBV30 combines with J gene TRBJ1-5; TRBD1 matches at 7 bases. The germline V gene encodes CDR1 GTSNPN and CDR2 SVGIG (reference sequence). The CDR3 is made up of 17 amino acids. With 5 bases clipped from V and 0 bases from J, the junction kept 13 bases outside the gene matches. CDR3 region: CAWARAGGFYSNQPQHF. The CDR3 DNA reads as TGTGCCTGGGCCCGGGCAGGGGGATTTTATAGCAATCAGCCCCAGCATTTT.

J is TRBJ2-7 and V is TRBV10-1; D ambiguous. V was pared by 6 bases and J by 0 bases, with 12 bases between. The V gene's germline CDR1 is WNHNN and CDR2 SYGVQD (reference sequence). The CDR3 runs to 14 residues. The CDR3 DNA reads TGCGCCAGCAGCGCTTACAGAGACTCCTACGAGCAGTACTTC. This translates into CASSAYRDSYEQYF.

The table lists this clone with a few counts. The V and J genes are TRBV29-1 and TRBJ1-1; 7 bases agree with TRBD1. The CDR3 has 13 residues. The V gene's germline CDR1 is SQVTM and CDR2 ANQGSEA. J lost 1 base, V lost 6 bases, and 5 bases had no gene match. The CDR3 nucleotides are TGCAGCGTCCACCGGGACAGGAACACTGAAGCTTTCTTT. This sequence encodes CSVHRDRNTEAFF.

This clone has a handful of counts. This chain joins TRBV15 and TRBJ2-7; 12 bases are a match to TRBD2. Germline lookup yields CDR1 LNHNV and CDR2 YYDKDF (reference sequence). V dropped 1 base and J dropped 7; count of bases not matched to a gene: 11. The CDR3 sequence is 17 residues long. The CDR3 spells CATSRAPRTSGTWEQYF. In nucleotides, the CDR3 is TGTGCCACCAGCAGAGCCCCCCGGACTAGCGGGACTTGGGAGCAGTACTTC.

V and J are TRBV9 and TRBJ1-2, with TRBD1 matching over 8 bases. From germline, CDR1 is SGDLS and CDR2 YYNGEE. The CDR3 sequence is 15 residues long. V lost 0 bases, J lost 3 bases, and 4 bases stayed unmatched. The CDR3 nucleotides read TGTGCCAGCAGCGTAGCGGACAGGGAGGACTATGGCTACACCTTC. It codes for CASSVADREDYGYTF.

This clone was picked up a small number of times. This rearrangement joins TRBV29-1 to TRBJ2-3; 8 bases agree with TRBD1. The germline V gene has CDR1 SQVTM and CDR2 ANQGSEA. V trimming: 5 bases; J trimming: 0 bases; junction bases outside the gene matches: 7. This CDR3 is built from 15 residues. CDR3 in amino acids: CSVRGDRTSTDTQYF. As DNA, the CDR3 is TGCAGCGTTAGGGGGGACAGGACCAGCACAGATACGCAGTATTTT.

The genes are TRBV10-2 and TRBJ1-1; a weak D match, TRBD1 (6 bases). V was cut by 3 bases and J by 8 bases, with 10 bases left in between. CDR3 length: 12 amino acids. The germline gives CDR1 WSHSY, CDR2 SAAADI. The CDR3 reads CASSEIGTEAFF. CDR3 bases: TGCGCCAGCAGTGAAATTGGGACAGAAGCTTTCTTT.

This clone was counted only a few times. This rearrangement joins TRBV25-1 to TRBJ1-5, with D maybe TRBD1 (5 bases). The CDR3 is 14 amino acids. From germline, CDR1 is MGHDK and CDR2 SYGVNS. V was trimmed by 8 bases and J by 5 bases, leaving 16 bases between them. The CDR3 DNA follows: TGTGCCAGCGTTCGGGGGAGTGTTTATCAGCCCCAGCATTTT. It yields the protein CASVRGSVYQPQHF.

This clone was found a few times. This rearrangement joins TRBV15 to TRBJ1-2, with TRBD1 as a possible D gene (6 bases). The CDR3 is 14 residues long. Trimming left V 5 bases short and J 8 bases short, with 18 bases between. Per germline, CDR1 LNHNV and CDR2 YYDKDF (reference sequence). CDR3 in DNA: TGTGCCACCAGCGCGACACAGGGACTACTGGGCTACACCTTC. Its protein product is CATSATQGLLGYTF.

The chain carries TRBV28 and TRBJ1-1; TRBD1 is a possible D gene (6 bases). This CDR3 comprises 15 residues. V lost 6 bases, J lost 4 bases, and 18 bases lay in between. CDR1 is MDHEN, CDR2 SYDVKM, per germline. CDR3 sequence (DNA): TGTGCCAGCAGATTCCACAGGGCAGGAGGCACTGAAGCTTTCTTT. Amino acids: CASRFHRAGGTEAFF.

The rearrangement links TRBV11-3 to TRBJ2-5; possible D gene TRBD1, 6 bases. V was clipped by 5 bases and J by 4 bases, with 11 bases between them. Germline-derived CDR1 and CDR2 are SGHNT and YENEEA. CDR3 size: 13 residues. The CDR3 DNA reads as TGTGCCAGCAGCCACAGGGTCGCAGAGACCCAGTACTTC. This sequence encodes CASSHRVAETQYF. Using reference TRBV11-3 and TRBJ2-5 for the parts outside the CDR3, the full variable domain is EAGVVQSPRYKIIEKKQPVAFWCNPISGHNTLYWYLQNLGQGPELLIRYENEEAVDDSQLPKDRFSAERLKGVDSTLKIQPAELGDSAVYLCASSHRVAETQYFGPGTRLLVL.

In its sample, this clone was seen a few times. V usage is TRBV30 and J usage is TRBJ1-4; 7 nucleotides agree with TRBD1. V was pared by 2 bases and J by 5 bases, with 8 bases of the junction left unmatched. The CDR3 loop spans 15 amino acids. CDR1 and CDR2 from the germline V gene are GTSNPN and SVGIG (reference sequence). CDR3 sequence: CAWSSNRGWNEKLFF. CDR3 coding DNA: TGTGCCTGGAGTAGCAACAGGGGATGGAATGAAAAACTGTTTTTT.

Written as DNA, the CDR3 is TGTGCCAGCAGCGTAGGAGTAGCGGGAGAGTTGAATGAGCAGTTCTTC. As protein: CASSVGVAGELNEQFF. V and J are TRBV9 and TRBJ2-1, with 9 bases lining up with TRBD2. The germline V gene has CDR1 SGDLS and CDR2 YYNGEE. J gave up 7 bases and V 0 bases, and 8 bases lay outside the gene matches. CDR3 length: 16 residues.

The V gene is TRBV18, the J gene TRBJ1-6, with D maybe TRBD1 (5 bases). Trimming removed 6 bases at V and 5 bases at J, with 14 bases between. This CDR3 is built from 15 residues. Germline V lookup: CDR1 KGHSH, CDR2 LQKENI. The DNA of the CDR3 is TGTGCCAGCTCTCCCAGGGTGGGCGATAATTCACCCCTCCACTTT. This encodes CASSPRVGDNSPLHF. The whole variable domain, remainder taken from reference TRBV18 and TRBJ1-6, is NAGVMQNPRHLVRRRGQEARLRCSPMKGHSHVYWYRQLPEEGLKFMVYLQKENIIDESGMPKERFSAEFPKEGPSILRIQQVVRGDSAAYFCASSPRVGDNSPLHFGNGTRLTVT.

This clone showed up just a few times. The chain is built from TRBV10-3 and TRBJ2-7, with unresolved D. Germline V gene data show CDR1 as ENHRY and CDR2 as SYGVKD. Trimming shortened V by 4 bases and J by 2 bases, and 9 bases separated the two germline ends. This CDR3 comprises 13 residues. The CDR3 protein is CAISGRGTYEQYF. In nucleotides, the CDR3 is TGTGCCATCAGTGGTAGAGGCACCTACGAGCAGTACTTC.

This clone was picked up a small number of times. V usage is TRBV30 and J usage is TRBJ1-5; D possibly corresponds to TRBD1 (6 bases). Trimming cost V 2 bases and J 7 bases, with 12 bases left between them. Germline CDR1 and CDR2: GTSNPN and SVGIG (reference sequence). This CDR3 spans 13 amino acids. The CDR3 reads CAWSRRGSQPQHF. For the CDR3, the DNA is TGTGCCTGGAGTCGCAGGGGAAGCCAGCCCCAGCATTTT.

The V call is TRBV2, the J call TRBJ2-1; D may be TRBD2 (5 bases). Deletions cut 9 bases from V and 3 bases from J, with 18 bases between. The CDR3 is made up of 15 amino acids. Germline lookup yields CDR1 SNHLY and CDR2 FYNNEI. DNA for the CDR3: TGTGCCAGTACAAAGGGAGCTAGCAGCTACAATGAGCAGTTCTTC. As protein: CASTKGASSYNEQFF.